A selection of T cell receptor beta chains follows, all from one sample in a study of identical twins. From the 5' RACE reads, TCRdb called clonotypes with MiXCR, one entry per CDR3 protein. The table shows 1.5 million or so distinct CDR3 sequences, with about 32% occurring only once. The sample was cord blood. The source of these receptors is a newborn girl in good health. Each CDR3 is given with its conserved first and last residue. A D gene is named only where the DNA matches it firmly. Clone size, where shown, is once, few, many, or a class for clones that have expanded.

clone_size	j_call	v_call	d_call	cdr3_aa	cdr3_nt
-	TRBJ1-5	TRBV10-3	TRBD1	CATRETGTNQPQHF	TGTGCCACCAGGGAGACAGGGACCAATCAGCCCCAGCATTTT
few	TRBJ1-1	TRBV29-1	-	CSVEGPTNTEAFF	TGCAGCGTTGAAGGCCCGACGAACACTGAAGCTTTCTTT
few	TRBJ2-3	TRBV28	-	CGSGTDTQYF	TGTGGGTCGGGCACAGATACGCAGTATTTT
-	TRBJ2-5	TRBV28	TRBD1	CASSSSGQGAVGEQYF	TGTGCCAGCAGTTCCTCGGGACAGGGGGCGGTTGGAGAGCAGTACTTC
few	TRBJ1-2	TRBV29-1	-	CSVDQGNGYTF	TGCAGCGTTGACCAGGGGAATGGCTACACCTTC
-	TRBJ2-1	TRBV14	-	CASSPQVYAEQFF	TGTGCCAGCAGCCCTCAGGTTTACGCTGAGCAGTTCTTC
-	TRBJ2-5	TRBV5-4	-	CASRGEKETQYF	TGTGCCAGCAGGGGCGAGAAAGAGACCCAGTACTTC
-	TRBJ2-5	TRBV28	TRBD2	CASTLSPTSGSFETQYF	TGTGCCAGCACCCTCTCTCCTACTAGCGGGAGCTTTGAGACCCAGTACTTC
many	TRBJ2-7	TRBV6-5	TRBD1	CASRTGTGSYEQYF	TGTGCCAGCCGGACCGGGACAGGGAGCTACGAGCAGTACTTC
few	TRBJ1-6	TRBV5-1	-	CASSLFQAGGYNSPLHF	TGCGCCAGCAGCTTATTTCAGGCCGGGGGTTATAATTCACCCCTCCACTTT
-	TRBJ2-6	TRBV2	-	CASSDNPSGANVLTF	TGTGCCAGCAGTGACAACCCCTCTGGGGCCAACGTCCTGACTTTC
few	TRBJ2-2	TRBV20-1	-	CSARLHPNTGELFF	TGCAGTGCTCGACTTCATCCGAACACCGGGGAGCTGTTTTTT
-	TRBJ1-2	TRBV3-1	-	CASSQEGLSYGYTF	TGTGCCAGCAGCCAAGAGGGATTGAGCTATGGCTACACCTTC
few	TRBJ2-1	TRBV5-1	TRBD2	CASSLGAGSYEQFF	TGCGCCAGCAGCTTGGGAGCGGGAAGCTATGAGCAGTTCTTC
few	TRBJ2-4	TRBV20-1	TRBD2	CSALKHGTSGGFGKNIQYF	TGCAGTGCTCTCAAACACGGGACTAGCGGCGGTTTCGGCAAAAACATTCAGTACTTC
few	TRBJ1-6	TRBV3-1	TRBD1	CASSQGSGTANSPLHF	TGTGCCAGCAGCCAAGGGTCCGGGACAGCCAATTCACCCCTCCACTTT
once	TRBJ2-7	TRBV7-2	TRBD2	CASSSQSGSSYEQYF	TGTGCCAGCAGCTCACAGAGCGGGAGCTCCTACGAGCAGTACTTC
-	TRBJ2-3	TRBV14	TRBD2	CASSQAPGGTQYF	TGTGCCAGCAGCCAAGCCCCGGGAGGTACGCAGTATTTT
many	TRBJ2-3	TRBV9	-	CASSVSSPRSTDTQYF	TGTGCCAGCAGCGTGTCCAGCCCACGGAGCACAGATACGCAGTATTTT
-	TRBJ1-2	TRBV11-2	TRBD1	CASSRGQGAAYGYTF	TGTGCCAGCAGCCGCGGACAGGGGGCGGCCTATGGCTACACCTTC
once	TRBJ2-7	TRBV7-9	TRBD2	CASSLGGGSSNEQYF	TGTGCCAGCAGCTTAGGCGGCGGGAGTTCCAATGAGCAGTACTTC
-	TRBJ2-2	TRBV19	TRBD2	CASSIGTSSGELFF	TGTGCCAGTAGTATAGGGACTAGCTCCGGGGAGCTGTTTTTT
few	TRBJ1-2	TRBV25-1	-	CASSWLTNGGYTF	TGTGCCAGCAGCTGGTTGACGAATGGCGGCTACACCTTC
few	TRBJ1-4	TRBV29-1	TRBD1	CSVEGQGYEKLFF	TGCAGCGTTGAGGGACAGGGTTATGAAAAACTGTTTTTT
-	TRBJ2-5	TRBV20-1	-	CSAEEETQYF	TGCAGTGCGGAAGAAGAGACCCAGTACTTC
-	TRBJ2-5	TRBV5-5	-	CASSLALQYQETQYF	TGTGCCAGCAGCTTGGCCCTACAGTACCAAGAGACCCAGTACTTC
once	TRBJ2-7	TRBV27	-	CASSPLSLSFSAYEQYF	TGTGCCAGCAGCCCCCTCTCCTTATCCTTTTCCGCCTACGAGCAGTACTTC
few	TRBJ2-1	TRBV29-1	-	CSGRTSYDEQFF	TGCAGCGGCAGAACTAGCTACGATGAGCAGTTCTTC
few	TRBJ2-7	TRBV10-3	TRBD2	CAIRGLAGEEQYF	TGTGCCATCAGGGGACTAGCGGGAGAGGAGCAGTACTTC
-	TRBJ2-1	TRBV5-1	TRBD2	CASSSASGRTDEQFF	TGCGCCAGCAGCTCCGCTAGCGGGAGGACCGATGAGCAGTTCTTC
-	TRBJ1-2	TRBV5-1	TRBD1	CASRIGTGNYGYTF	TGCGCCAGCAGAATTGGGACAGGGAACTATGGCTACACCTTC
-	TRBJ2-3	TRBV7-7	TRBD2	CASSNGLAGADTQYF	TGTGCCAGCAGCAACGGACTAGCTGGGGCAGATACGCAGTATTTT
-	TRBJ2-1	TRBV11-1	TRBD1	CASKASGGYEQFF	TGTGCCAGCAAGGCGTCAGGGGGCTACGAGCAGTTCTTC
few	TRBJ2-1	TRBV12-3/TRBV12-4	-	CASSFPRGGDNEQFF	TGTGCCAGCAGTTTTCCTAGAGGGGGGGACAATGAGCAGTTCTTC
-	TRBJ1-6	TRBV20-1	-	CSARVGPFSSYNSPLHF	TGCAGTGCTAGAGTTGGACCTTTCAGCTCCTATAATTCACCCCTCCACTTT
few	TRBJ2-1	TRBV20-1	TRBD2	CSARDLALAGYLDEQFF	TGCAGTGCTAGAGATTTGGCACTAGCGGGGTATCTCGATGAGCAGTTCTTC
many	TRBJ2-7	TRBV27	TRBD1	CASSFGDRPYEQYF	TGTGCCAGCAGTTTCGGGGACAGACCTTACGAGCAGTACTTC
-	TRBJ2-5	TRBV20-1	TRBD2	CSVHPGGSSQYF	TGCAGTGTGCACCCGGGCGGGAGTTCCCAGTACTTC
many	TRBJ2-4	TRBV4-2	-	CASSQAPGAKNIQYF	TGTGCCAGCAGCCAAGCACCGGGGGCCAAAAACATTCAGTACTTC
-	TRBJ2-1	TRBV5-1	TRBD2	CASSLWGAGGGYNEQFF	TGCGCCAGCAGCTTGTGGGGAGCGGGAGGGGGCTACAATGAGCAGTTCTTC
few	TRBJ2-1	TRBV12-3/TRBV12-4	TRBD2	CASSLSRGRRGSYNEQFF	TGTGCCAGCAGTTTGTCCCGCGGGAGGAGGGGCTCCTACAATGAGCAGTTCTTC